The 5 T cell receptor beta chains presented below share a single source sample, sequenced in a study of T cell responses to AZD1222 COVID-19 vaccine. Only in-frame clones appear in the TCRdb table, and some are missing; sequencing was by immunoSEQ multiplex PCR. The sample records 150,000 to 160,000 clones, approximately 91% being singletons. The sample was peripheral blood, taken 28 days after the second AZD1222 dose. These receptors were taken from an adult who received the AZD1222 COVID-19 vaccine.

This rearrangement joins TRBV30 to TRBJ2-5; D is possibly TRBD1 (6 bases). Germline-derived CDR1 and CDR2 are GTSNPN and SVGIG (reference sequence). This CDR3 contains 14 residues. V lost 1 base to trimming and J lost 5 bases, with 14 bases between them. The CDR3 loop reads CAWSDRASRETQYF. For the CDR3, the DNA is TGTGCCTGGAGTGACAGGGCTTCGCGGGAGACCCAGTACTTC.

The CDR3 DNA sequence: TGTGCCAGCTCAGGACTAGCGGCCAACACCGGGGAGCTGTTTTTT. Translated: CASSGLAANTGELFF. The chain has TRBV18 and TRBJ2-2, with 10 bases identical to TRBD2. The CDR3 has 15 amino acids. The V segment lost 5 bases and the J segment 2 bases; nucleotides outside the gene matches: 2. CDR1 is KGHSH and CDR2 is LQKENI in the germline V gene.

V is TRBV24-1 and J is TRBJ2-1, with TRBD1 matching 9 bases. The germline gives CDR1 KGHDR, CDR2 SFDVKD. The ends lost 7 bases at V and 4 bases at J; junction bases unmatched: 10. The CDR3 is 16 residues long. The DNA for the CDR3 is TGTGCCACCAGCCCCCCCGGGACAGGGTTTTACAATGAGCAGTTCTTC. It translates to CATSPPGTGFYNEQFF.

The V call is TRBV11-1, the J call TRBJ2-2; maybe TRBD2 (6 bases). The CDR3 consists of 14 residues. Trimming stripped 7 bases from V and 0 bases from J, with 9 bases between. Germline V gene data show CDR1 as SGHAT and CDR2 as FQDESV (reference sequence). The CDR3 protein is CASTAGANTGELFF. CDR3 coding DNA: TGTGCCAGCACAGCGGGTGCGAACACCGGGGAGCTGTTTTTT.

The chain has TRBV4-1 and TRBJ1-5, with a weak D call TRBD1 (6 bases). V gave up 2 bases and J gave up 3 bases, with 11 bases separating them. This CDR3 is built from 15 residues. Germline V gene sequence: CDR1 MGHRA, CDR2 YSYEKL. The CDR3 protein is CASSQSRGSNQPQHF. The CDR3 coding sequence is TGCGCCAGCAGCCAAAGCAGGGGATCCAATCAGCCCCAGCATTTT.